This T cell receptor (beta chain) stems from a study of T cell responses to AZD1222 COVID-19 vaccine. The data were produced by immunoSEQ multiplex PCR, yet TCRdb's version contains in-frame clones alone and is incomplete. The sample includes about 130,000 clones, about 92% of them seen just once. Trimming pared 6 bases from V and 0 bases from J, leaving 17 bases between. Germline values: CDR1 LNHDA, CDR2 SQIVND (reference sequence). This CDR3 is 16 amino acids long. This receptor was identified in an adult in good health. This sequence joins TRBV19 and TRBJ1-1; unclear D gene. The input for sequencing was peripheral blood, taken on day 0 of MenACWY control vaccination. CDR3 nucleotide sequence: TGTGCCAGTAGCGTTCTACCAGCTAAGCTGAACACTGAAGCTTTCTTT. Its protein product is CASSVLPAKLNTEAFF.